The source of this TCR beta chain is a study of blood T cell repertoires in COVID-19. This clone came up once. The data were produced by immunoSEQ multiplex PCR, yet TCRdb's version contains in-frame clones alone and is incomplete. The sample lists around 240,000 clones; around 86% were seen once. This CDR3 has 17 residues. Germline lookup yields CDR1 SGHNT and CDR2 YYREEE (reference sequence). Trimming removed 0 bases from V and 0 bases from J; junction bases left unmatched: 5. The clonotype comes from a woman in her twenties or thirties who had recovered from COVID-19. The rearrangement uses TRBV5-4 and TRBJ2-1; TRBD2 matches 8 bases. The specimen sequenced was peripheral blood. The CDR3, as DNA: TGTGCCAGCAGCTTGGGGAGCGGGGGTCTCTCCTACAATGAGCAGTTCTTC. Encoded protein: CASSLGSGGLSYNEQFF.